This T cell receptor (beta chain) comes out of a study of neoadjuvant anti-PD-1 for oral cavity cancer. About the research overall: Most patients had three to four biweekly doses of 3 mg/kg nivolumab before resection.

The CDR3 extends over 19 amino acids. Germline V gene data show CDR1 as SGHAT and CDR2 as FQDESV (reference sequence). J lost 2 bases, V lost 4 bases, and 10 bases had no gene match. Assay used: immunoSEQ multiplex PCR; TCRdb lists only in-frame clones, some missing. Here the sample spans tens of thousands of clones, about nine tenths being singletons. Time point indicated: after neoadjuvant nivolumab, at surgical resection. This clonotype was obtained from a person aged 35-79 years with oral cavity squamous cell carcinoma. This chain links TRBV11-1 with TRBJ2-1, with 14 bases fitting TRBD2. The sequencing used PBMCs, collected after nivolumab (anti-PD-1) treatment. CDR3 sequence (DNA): TGTGCCAGCAGCTCGACGACTAGCGGGAGGGGGGGCCCCTACAATGAGCAGTTCTTC. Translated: CASSSTTSGRGGPYNEQFF.